This T cell receptor (beta chain) was profiled in a study of T-cell reconstitution after alpha-beta-depleted transplantation in children. Study-wide points: Reportedly, only several hundred clones from non-depleted graft cells drove alpha-beta T-cell counts at about two months. Newly generated T cells supplied most T-cell counts and diversity one year post-transplant. Where some patients showed high TCRbeta diversity at day 60, it came from recipient T cells and thymic progenitors that had survived.

Germline lookup yields CDR1 SGHRS and CDR2 YFSETQ. J was trimmed by 4 bases and V by 3 bases; bases with no gene match: 10. The CDR3 runs to 17 residues. A library of TCRbeta sequences, prepared with unique molecular identifiers, was generated. MiXCR, applied by TCRdb to the PCR reads, yields one record per CDR3 protein. The table lists around 78,000 distinct CDR3 sequences, roughly 15% of them singletons. This clonotype was observed a handful of times. What it binds is not known. The chain has TRBV5-1 and TRBJ2-3, with 11 bases aligning to TRBD2. The receptor's source is a male patient aged 2-15 years who had a stem cell transplant for acute lymphoblastic leukemia, so the T cells may come from the graft donor. The source was PBMCs, mostly from graft donor cells, collected 180 days after TCRalphabeta/CD19-depleted stem cell transplant. The chain's CDR3 is CASSSFQSSGGADTQYF. In DNA form, the CDR3 reads TGCGCCAGCAGCTCCTTCCAGAGTAGCGGGGGGGCAGATACGCAGTATTTT.